Below are 4 T cell receptor beta chains sequenced from a single sample in a study of Graves' ophthalmopathy and Graves' hyperthyroidism. RNA transcripts served as template for amplifying TCR beta CDR3 sequences. HTBI primers were used in a first-round RT-PCR, which preceded a second-round multiplex PCR. TCRdb passed the multiplex PCR reads through MiXCR, listing each CDR3 protein once. The sample has under 350,000 distinct CDR3 sequences; roughly 17% are singletons. Sequenced material: peripheral blood. All receptors come from an adult man with Graves' ophthalmopathy.

This clonotype was seen ten or more times. V gene TRBV4-1 combines with J gene TRBJ1-2; D perhaps matches TRBD1 (6 bases). V lost 5 bases and J 8 bases, leaving 15 bases between the germline ends. The CDR3 contains 13 residues. In germline, CDR1 is MGHRA, CDR2 YSYEKL. CDR3 loop: CASSSPGGRGYTF. The CDR3 DNA follows: TGCGCCAGCAGCTCCCCGGGGGGGCGCGGCTACACCTTC.

The chain recombines TRBV28 with TRBJ1-2; perhaps TRBD1 as D (6 bases). Germline loops: CDR1 MDHEN, CDR2 SYDVKM. CDR3 length: 15 amino acids. V lost 5 bases, J lost 2 bases, and 15 bases lay in between. The CDR3 sequence is CASSPARTENYGYTF. The CDR3 region has the DNA TGTGCCAGCAGTCCAGCTCGGACAGAGAACTATGGCTACACCTTC.

Ten or more counts support this clonotype. This chain connects TRBV4-1 to TRBJ2-2; 12 bases are shared with TRBD1. Germline V CDR1 and CDR2: MGHRA, YSYEKL. With 4 bases clipped from V and 3 bases from J, the junction kept 3 bases outside the gene matches. This CDR3 is built from 16 residues. The CDR3 region is CASSPWDRGHTGELFF. CDR3 DNA sequence: TGCGCCAGCAGCCCCTGGGACAGGGGGCACACCGGGGAGCTGTTTTTT.

As for this clonotype: A much larger clone lies a single base off, so this may be a read error. CDR3 protein: CAISFLRRRKNTEAFF. The CDR3 nucleotides are TGTGCCATCAGCTTCTTAAGACGACGGAAGAACACTGAAGCTTTCTTT. The chain has TRBV7-8 and TRBJ1-1, with D hard to call. Germline V gene data show CDR1 as SGHVS and CDR2 as FQNEAQ. CDR3 length: 16 amino acids.